Reported below is one TCR beta chain. Within the sample, other DNA sequences also encode this same CDR3. 13 Jbeta primers and 60 Vbeta primers were used for the PCR. Assay: immunoSEQ multiplex PCR; the TCRdb copy retains only in-frame clones and omits some. Of over 80,000 clones listed, 81% are singletons. The data are from a study of cytomegalovirus exposure and HLA in healthy donors. Germline CDR1 SGHRS, CDR2 YFSETQ. With 0 bases removed from V and 2 bases from J, the gap between germline ends came to 5 bases. The CDR3 spans 13 residues. The rearrangement joins TRBV5-1 to TRBJ1-1; D is unclear. This TCR was sampled from a man aged 35 to 55 in good health and CMV-seropositive. The sample consisted of PBMCs. The CDR3 here is CASSLDRNTEAFF. Here the CDR3 DNA reads TGCGCCAGCAGCTTGGACAGAAACACTGAAGCTTTCTTT.